This TCR beta chain is drawn from a study of T cells after yellow fever vaccination. Unmatched junction bases numbered 8, after V lost 3 bases and J lost 6 bases. The CDR3 loop spans 15 amino acids. Per germline, CDR1 SEHNR and CDR2 FQNEAQ (reference sequence). 5'RACE template switching generated TCR cDNA, adding a universal primer site and UMIs. Using its own MiXCR run on the 5' RACE reads, TCRdb lists one record per CDR3 protein. The repertoire consists of 500,000 to 550,000 distinct CDR3 sequences, with 20% to 25% occurring once and the leading ten covering approximately 15%. The study's findings and limits: Overall, a small share of clonotypes was seen in both CD4 and CD8 compartments. Most clones from primary vaccination were detected again post-booster (just over 95% CD4, about 85% CD8).

This clonotype appeared a few times. Its antigen is undetermined. The TCR originated in a man aged 18 to 29 who received the YFV17D yellow fever vaccine. Specimen: PBMCs, collected less than 25 days after the first yellow fever vaccination. The rearrangement uses TRBV7-9 and TRBJ2-5; TRBD2 agrees at 9 bases. CDR3 sequence: CASSFGGGASKTQYF. In DNA form, the CDR3 reads TGTGCCAGCAGCTTTGGCGGGGGGGCCTCCAAGACCCAGTACTTC.